Shown below are 10 T cell receptor beta chains from a single sample sequenced in a study of cytomegalovirus exposure and HLA in healthy donors. Primers: 60 Vbeta forward and 13 Jbeta reverse. The table came from immunoSEQ multiplex PCR; TCRdb's copy has only in-frame clones and leaves some out. The sample records about 120,000 clones, 70% to 85% being singletons. The material sequenced was PBMCs. These receptors all stem from a man aged 45-60 years in good health and CMV-seropositive.

The chain couples TRBV2 to TRBJ2-6; 8 positions match TRBD2. Trimming at V came to 7 bases and at J to 2 bases, leaving 13 bases not matched to a gene. The CDR3 runs 18 residues. Germline-derived CDR1 and CDR2 are SNHLY and FYNNEI. Here the CDR3 DNA reads TGTGCCAGCACGACGACCGGGACTAGGGGAGCTGGGGCCAACGTCCTGACTTTC. This sequence encodes CASTTTGTRGAGANVLTF.

The chain uses TRBV9 and TRBJ1-2; perhaps TRBD1 as D (6 bases). V shed 3 bases and J shed 2 bases, with 11 bases lying between them. The CDR3 is made up of 14 amino acids. Germline CDR1 is SGDLS and CDR2 is YYNGEE. The DNA of the CDR3 is TGTGCCAGCAGCGAGGGGGGGCGAAACTATGGCTACACCTTC. Encoded protein: CASSEGGRNYGYTF.

Only a few counts were recorded for this clone. The chain recombines TRBV4-1 with TRBJ2-1; D is perhaps TRBD2 (6 bases). Per the germline V gene, CDR1 is MGHRA and CDR2 is YSYEKL. Trimming cost V 6 bases and J 0 bases, with 18 bases left between them. This CDR3 is built from 17 residues. CDR3: CASRRVGGLSSYNEQFF. DNA for the CDR3: TGCGCCAGCAGGAGGGTGGGGGGTTTGAGCTCCTACAATGAGCAGTTCTTC.

This chain connects TRBV15 to TRBJ1-2; tentatively, D is TRBD1 (5 bases). CDR3 size: 14 residues. Germline assignment: CDR1 LNHNV and CDR2 YYDKDF (reference sequence). V was cut by 1 base and J by 4 bases, with 10 bases left in between. The CDR3 region is CATSRGRGSYGYTF. The CDR3 DNA reads TGTGCCACCAGCAGAGGTCGGGGGTCCTATGGCTACACCTTC.

This clone has only a few counts. J is TRBJ1-5 and V is TRBV7-2; D gene ambiguous. The CDR3 consists of 13 residues. V dropped 5 bases and J dropped 3 bases, with 8 bases sitting between them. Germline V gives CDR1 SGHTA, CDR2 FQGNSA. For the CDR3, the DNA is TGTGCCAGCAGCAACGACAACAATCAGCCCCAGCATTTT. Translating it yields CASSNDNNQPQHF.

The chain has TRBV1 and TRBJ2-1; TRBD2, as called in the table, went unchecked against the DNA. TRBV1 is a recognized pseudogene. The CDR3 extends over 19 amino acids. As DNA, the CDR3 is TGCACCAGCAGCCAAGATCCCCTAGCGGGAGGATTAGGGATGAATGAGCAGTTCTTC. Protein: CTSSQDPLAGGLGMNEQFF.

This clone was picked up many times. The genes are TRBV18 and TRBJ1-1, with TRBD1 identical over 8 bases. Per the germline V gene, CDR1 is KGHSH and CDR2 is LQKENI. The CDR3 runs 12 residues. The trim removed 6 bases at V and 4 bases at J, leaving 1 base unmatched. CDR3 coding DNA: TGTGCCAGCTCGGACAGGGCCACTGAAGCTTTCTTT. This encodes CASSDRATEAFF.

This clone appeared a few times. V and J are TRBV6-1 and TRBJ2-7, with D unresolved. V lost 2 bases to trimming and J lost 5 bases, with 4 bases between them. Germline V CDR1 and CDR2: MNHNS, SASEGT. CDR3 length: 11 residues. The CDR3 here is CASSEWHEQYF. The CDR3 nucleotides are TGTGCCAGCAGTGAATGGCACGAGCAGTACTTC.

This rearrangement joins TRBV27 to TRBJ2-3; D possibly corresponds to TRBD2 (5 bases). The germline V gene encodes CDR1 MNHEY and CDR2 SMNVEV (reference sequence). V was shortened by 6 bases and J by 8 bases, with 12 bases between the two germline ends. The length of the CDR3 is 12 residues. The CDR3 loop is CASRTEGATQYF. The CDR3 DNA reads TGTGCCAGCAGGACCGAGGGCGCTACGCAGTATTTT.

A few counts support this clone. The chain is built from TRBV15 and TRBJ1-1; a possible D gene is TRBD1 (5 bases). Per the germline V gene, CDR1 is LNHNV and CDR2 is YYDKDF (reference sequence). The length of the CDR3 is 14 residues. The V and J ends lost 0 bases and 11 bases respectively, with 16 bases between them. For the CDR3, the DNA is TGTGCCACCAGCAGAGATTCACGGACACCCGTGGCTTTCTTT. It specifies CATSRDSRTPVAFF. Complete variable domain (other parts from reference TRBV15 and TRBJ1-1): DAMVIQNPRYQVTQFGKPVTLSCSQTLNHNVMYWYQQKSSQAPKLLFHYYDKDFNNEADTPDNFQSRRPNTSFCFLDIRSPGLGDTAMYLCATSRDSRTPVAFFGQGTRLTVV.